The entry that follows covers one T cell receptor (beta chain) sequence. This specimen comes from a study of T cells expressing NK-cell markers. Background on the study: Repertoire data for TCR beta were derived from sorted T cells (CD3+CD56+NKG2C+, CD3+CD56+NKG2C- and CD3+CD56-NKG2C+).

The germline gives CDR1 SGHKS, CDR2 YYEKEE (reference sequence). The CDR3 covers 14 residues. TCRdb re-called the 5' RACE reads and gives one entry per CDR3 protein, without DNA. The sample data list roughly 390,000 distinct CDR3 sequences. This TCR derives from a woman between 45 and 65 years old in good health. The sample consisted of blood T cells: a sorted CD56 or NKG2C T cell subset, CD4+ or CD8+ T cells, or bulk PBMC T cells (not recorded which). This rearrangement joins TRBV5-5 to TRBJ2-7; TCRdb reports TRBD1, a call that lacks DNA to check it against. The CDR3 protein is CASSLWGGAYEQYF.